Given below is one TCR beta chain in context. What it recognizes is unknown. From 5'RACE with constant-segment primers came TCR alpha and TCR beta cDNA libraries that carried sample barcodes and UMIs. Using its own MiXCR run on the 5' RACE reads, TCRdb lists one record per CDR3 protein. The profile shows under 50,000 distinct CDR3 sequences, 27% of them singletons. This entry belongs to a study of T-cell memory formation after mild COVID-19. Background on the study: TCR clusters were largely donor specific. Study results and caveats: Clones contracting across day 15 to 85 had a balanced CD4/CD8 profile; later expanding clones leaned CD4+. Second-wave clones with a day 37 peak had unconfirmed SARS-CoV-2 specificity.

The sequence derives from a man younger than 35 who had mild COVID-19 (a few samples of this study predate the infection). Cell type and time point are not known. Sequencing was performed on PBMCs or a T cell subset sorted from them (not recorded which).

The CDR3 DNA reads as TGTGCCAGCAGCCTAACAGGGAGAGATGCCACTGAAGCTTTCTTT. It is translated as CASSLTGRDATEAFF. The chain couples TRBV12-3 or TRBV12-4 to TRBJ1-1, with D maybe TRBD1 (6 bases). V was pared by 6 bases and J by 4 bases, with 18 bases between. The CDR3 runs 15 residues.